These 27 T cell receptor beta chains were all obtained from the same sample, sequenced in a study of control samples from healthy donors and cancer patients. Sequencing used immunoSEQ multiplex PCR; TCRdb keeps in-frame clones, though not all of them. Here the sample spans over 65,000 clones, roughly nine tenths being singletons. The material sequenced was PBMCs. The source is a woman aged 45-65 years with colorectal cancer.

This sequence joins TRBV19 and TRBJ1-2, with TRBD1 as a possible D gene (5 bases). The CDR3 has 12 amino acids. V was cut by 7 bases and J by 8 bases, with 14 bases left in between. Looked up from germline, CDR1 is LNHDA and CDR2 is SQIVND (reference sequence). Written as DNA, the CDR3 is TGTGCCAGTACCTTCGTCGAGGGGGGCTACACCTTC. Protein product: CASTFVEGGYTF.

CDR3 in amino acids: CASSLIGLAGGPDTGELFF. CDR3 in DNA: TGTGCCAGCAGTCTTATAGGACTAGCGGGGGGGCCGGACACCGGGGAGCTGTTTTTT. The chain joins TRBV28 to TRBJ2-2, with 15 bases that match TRBD2. Germline lookup yields CDR1 MDHEN and CDR2 SYDVKM. The CDR3 is 19 amino acids. With 5 bases clipped from V and 3 bases from J, the junction kept 10 bases outside the gene matches.

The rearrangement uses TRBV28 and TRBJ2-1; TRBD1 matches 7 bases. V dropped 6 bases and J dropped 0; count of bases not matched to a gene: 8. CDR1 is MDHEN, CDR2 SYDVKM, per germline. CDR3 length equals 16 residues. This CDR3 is CASSPPGGPSYNEQFF. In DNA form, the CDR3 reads TGTGCCAGCAGCCCACCAGGGGGTCCCTCCTACAATGAGCAGTTCTTC.

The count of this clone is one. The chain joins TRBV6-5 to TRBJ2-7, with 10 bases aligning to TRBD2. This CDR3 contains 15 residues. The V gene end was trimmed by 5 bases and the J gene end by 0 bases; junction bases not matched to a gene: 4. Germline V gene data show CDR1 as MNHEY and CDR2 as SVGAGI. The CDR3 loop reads CASSPTSGSSYEQYV. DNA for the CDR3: TGTGCCAGCAGTCCGACTAGCGGGTCCTCCTACGAGCAGTACGTC.

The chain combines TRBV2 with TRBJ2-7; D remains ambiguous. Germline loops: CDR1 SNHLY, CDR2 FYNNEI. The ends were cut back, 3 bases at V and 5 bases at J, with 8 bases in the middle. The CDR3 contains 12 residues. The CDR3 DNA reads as TGTGCCAGCAGTGATTCAGGAAACGAGCAGTACGTC. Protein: CASSDSGNEQYV.

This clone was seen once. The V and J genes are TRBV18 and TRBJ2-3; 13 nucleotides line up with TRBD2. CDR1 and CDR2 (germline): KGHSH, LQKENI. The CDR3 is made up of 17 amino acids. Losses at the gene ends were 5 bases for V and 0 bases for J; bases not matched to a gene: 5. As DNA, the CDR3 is TGTGCCAGCTCAGCTACGGGACTAGCGGGGAGCACAGATACGCAGTATTTT. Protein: CASSATGLAGSTDTQYF.

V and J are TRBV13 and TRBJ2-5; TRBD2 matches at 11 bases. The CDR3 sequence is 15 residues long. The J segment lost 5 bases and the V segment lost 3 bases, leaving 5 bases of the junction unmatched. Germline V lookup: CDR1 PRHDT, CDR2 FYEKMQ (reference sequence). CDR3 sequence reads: CASSLLAGGTETQYF. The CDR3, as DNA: TGTGCCAGCAGCTTGTTAGCGGGGGGGACCGAGACCCAGTACTTC.

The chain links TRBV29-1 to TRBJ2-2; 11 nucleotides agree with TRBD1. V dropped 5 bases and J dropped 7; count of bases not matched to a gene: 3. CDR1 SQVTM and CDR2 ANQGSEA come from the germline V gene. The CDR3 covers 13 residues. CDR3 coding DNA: TGCAGCGTTCGGACAGGGGGCATCGGGGAGCTGTTTTTT. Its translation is CSVRTGGIGELFF.

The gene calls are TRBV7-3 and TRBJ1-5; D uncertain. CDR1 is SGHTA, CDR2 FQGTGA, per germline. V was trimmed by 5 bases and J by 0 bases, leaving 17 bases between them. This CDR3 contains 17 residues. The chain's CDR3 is CASSHPTESYSNQPQHF. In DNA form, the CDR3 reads TGTGCCAGCAGCCACCCGACGGAGTCCTATAGCAATCAGCCCCAGCATTTT.

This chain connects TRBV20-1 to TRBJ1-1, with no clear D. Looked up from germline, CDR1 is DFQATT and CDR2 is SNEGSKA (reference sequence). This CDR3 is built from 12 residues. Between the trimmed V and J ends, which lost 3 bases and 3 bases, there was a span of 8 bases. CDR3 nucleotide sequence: TGCAGTGCTAGTGTCGGGGACACTGAAGCTTTCTTT. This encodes CSASVGDTEAFF.

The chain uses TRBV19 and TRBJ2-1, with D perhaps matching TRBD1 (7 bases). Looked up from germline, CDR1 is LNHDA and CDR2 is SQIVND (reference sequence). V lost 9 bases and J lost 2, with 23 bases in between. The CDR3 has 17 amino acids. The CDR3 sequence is CASRSGFTGEAYNEQFF. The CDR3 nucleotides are TGTGCCAGCCGTTCAGGATTCACAGGGGAGGCCTACAATGAGCAGTTCTTC.

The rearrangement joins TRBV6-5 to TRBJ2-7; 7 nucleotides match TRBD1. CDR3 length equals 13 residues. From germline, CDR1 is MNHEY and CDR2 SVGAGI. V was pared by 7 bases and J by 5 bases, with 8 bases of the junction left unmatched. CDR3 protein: CASTTTGLDEQYV. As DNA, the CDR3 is TGTGCCAGCACCACGACAGGGTTGGACGAGCAGTACGTC.

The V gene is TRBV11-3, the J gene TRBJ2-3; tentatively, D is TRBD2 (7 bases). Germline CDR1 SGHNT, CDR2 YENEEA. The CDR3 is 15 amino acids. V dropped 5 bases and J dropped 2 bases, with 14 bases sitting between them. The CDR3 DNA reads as TGTGCCAGCAGCCTGGGGGGGGGCAACACAGATACGCAGTATTTT. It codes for CASSLGGGNTDTQYF.

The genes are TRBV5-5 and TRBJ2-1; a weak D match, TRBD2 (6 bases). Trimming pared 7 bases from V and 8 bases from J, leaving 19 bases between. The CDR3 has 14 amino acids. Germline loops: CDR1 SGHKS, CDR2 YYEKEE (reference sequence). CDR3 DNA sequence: TGTGCCAGCGCCCCCGGGGGTATTAGGGATGAGCAGTTCTTC. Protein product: CASAPGGIRDEQFF.

The CDR3 protein is CAWKPGTAGEAFF. DNA for the CDR3: TGTGCCTGGAAACCCGGGACAGCCGGTGAAGCTTTCTTT. The gene calls are TRBV30 and TRBJ1-1, with 7 bases identical to TRBD1. J gave up 7 bases and V 4 bases, and 9 bases lay outside the gene matches. Germline V gene lookup returns CDR1 GTSNPN and CDR2 SVGIG (reference sequence). The CDR3 spans 13 residues.

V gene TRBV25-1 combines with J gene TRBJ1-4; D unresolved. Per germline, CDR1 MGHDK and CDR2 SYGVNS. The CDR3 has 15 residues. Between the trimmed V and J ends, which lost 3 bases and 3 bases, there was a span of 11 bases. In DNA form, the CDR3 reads TGTGCCAGCAGTGAGCCGGGAGGAGCTAATGAAAAACTGTTTTTT. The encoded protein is CASSEPGGANEKLFF. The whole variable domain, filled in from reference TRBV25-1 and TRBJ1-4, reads EADIYQTPRYLVIGTGKKITLECSQTMGHDKMYWYQQDPGMELHLIHYSYGVNSTEKGDLSSESTVSRIRTEHFPLTLESARPSHTSQYLCASSEPGGANEKLFFGSGTQLSVL.

In DNA form, the CDR3 reads TGCGCCAGCAGTGAGGTTGGGACAGGGGGGAATCAGCCCCAGCATTTT. This codes for CASSEVGTGGNQPQHF. The chain carries TRBV10-2 and TRBJ1-5, with TRBD1 matching 11 bases. This CDR3 comprises 16 residues. After removal of 2 bases from V and 4 bases from J, the junction contained 4 bases not matched to a gene. From germline, CDR1 is WSHSY and CDR2 SAAADI.

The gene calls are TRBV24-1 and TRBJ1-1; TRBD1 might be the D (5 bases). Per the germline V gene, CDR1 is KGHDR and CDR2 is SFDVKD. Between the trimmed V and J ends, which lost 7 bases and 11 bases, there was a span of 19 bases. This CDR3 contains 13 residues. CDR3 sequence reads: CATRSRGDPVAFF. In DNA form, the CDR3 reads TGTGCCACCAGGAGCCGAGGGGACCCCGTGGCTTTCTTT.

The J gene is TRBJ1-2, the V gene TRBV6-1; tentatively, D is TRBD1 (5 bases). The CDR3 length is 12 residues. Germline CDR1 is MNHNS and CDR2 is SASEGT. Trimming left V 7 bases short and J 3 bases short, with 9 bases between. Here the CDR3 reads CASTNRHYGYTF. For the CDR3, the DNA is TGTGCCAGCACGAACAGGCACTATGGCTACACCTTC.

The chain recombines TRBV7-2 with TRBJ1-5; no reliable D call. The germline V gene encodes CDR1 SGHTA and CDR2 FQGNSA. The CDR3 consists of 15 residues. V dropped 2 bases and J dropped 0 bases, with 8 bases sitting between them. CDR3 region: CASSLTSYSNQPQHF. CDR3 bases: TGTGCCAGCAGCTTAACAAGTTATAGCAATCAGCCCCAGCATTTT.

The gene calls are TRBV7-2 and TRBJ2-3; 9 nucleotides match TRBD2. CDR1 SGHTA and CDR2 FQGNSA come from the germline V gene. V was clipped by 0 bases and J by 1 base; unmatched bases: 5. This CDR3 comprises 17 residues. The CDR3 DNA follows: TGTGCCAGCAGCTTAGCGTGGCGGGGGGGCGGCACAGATACGCAGTATTTT. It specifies CASSLAWRGGGTDTQYF.

The CDR3 DNA is TGCGCCAGCAGCTTAGGGGCCGAGAACACTGAAGCTTTCTTT. It codes for CASSLGAENTEAFF. The chain is built from TRBV5-1 and TRBJ1-1; maybe TRBD1 (5 bases). CDR1 is SGHRS and CDR2 is YFSETQ in the germline V gene. The CDR3 spans 14 residues. Trimming removed 2 bases at V and 1 base at J, with 9 bases between. The full variable domain, with the rest looked up from reference TRBV5-1 and TRBJ1-1, is KAGVTQTPRYLIKTRGQQVTLSCSPISGHRSVSWYQQTPGQGLQFLFEYFSETQRNKGNFPGRFSGRQFSNSRSEMNVSTLELGDSALYLCASSLGAENTEAFFGQGTRLTVV.

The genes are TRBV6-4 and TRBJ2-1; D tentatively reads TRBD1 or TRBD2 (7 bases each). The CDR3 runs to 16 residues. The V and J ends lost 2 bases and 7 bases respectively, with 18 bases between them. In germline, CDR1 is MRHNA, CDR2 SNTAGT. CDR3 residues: CASSDVGQVGGNEQFF. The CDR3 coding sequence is TGTGCCAGCAGTGACGTCGGACAGGTGGGGGGGAATGAGCAGTTCTTC.

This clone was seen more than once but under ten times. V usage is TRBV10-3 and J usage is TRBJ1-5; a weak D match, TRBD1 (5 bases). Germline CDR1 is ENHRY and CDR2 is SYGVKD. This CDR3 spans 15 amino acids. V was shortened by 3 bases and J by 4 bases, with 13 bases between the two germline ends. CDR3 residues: CAISDSGGGNQPQHF. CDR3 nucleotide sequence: TGTGCCATCAGTGACAGTGGGGGGGGGAATCAGCCCCAGCATTTT.

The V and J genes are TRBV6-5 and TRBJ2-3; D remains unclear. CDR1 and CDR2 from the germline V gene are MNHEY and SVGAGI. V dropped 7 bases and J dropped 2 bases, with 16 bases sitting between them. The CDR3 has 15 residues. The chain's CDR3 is CASKVGGANTDTQYF. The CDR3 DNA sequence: TGTGCCAGCAAGGTCGGCGGAGCTAACACAGATACGCAGTATTTT.

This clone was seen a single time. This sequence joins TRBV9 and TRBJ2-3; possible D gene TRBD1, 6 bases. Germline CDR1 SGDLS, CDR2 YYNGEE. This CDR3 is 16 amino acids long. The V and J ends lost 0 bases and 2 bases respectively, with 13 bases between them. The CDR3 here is CASSVEGVLNTDTQYF. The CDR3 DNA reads TGTGCCAGCAGCGTAGAGGGGGTCTTGAACACAGATACGCAGTATTTT.

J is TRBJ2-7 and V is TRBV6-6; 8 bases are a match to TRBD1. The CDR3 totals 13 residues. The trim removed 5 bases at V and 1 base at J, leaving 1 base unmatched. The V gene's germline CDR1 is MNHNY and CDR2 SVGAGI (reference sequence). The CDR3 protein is CASSRTGSYEQYV. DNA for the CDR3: TGTGCCAGCAGTCGGACAGGGTCCTACGAGCAGTACGTC.